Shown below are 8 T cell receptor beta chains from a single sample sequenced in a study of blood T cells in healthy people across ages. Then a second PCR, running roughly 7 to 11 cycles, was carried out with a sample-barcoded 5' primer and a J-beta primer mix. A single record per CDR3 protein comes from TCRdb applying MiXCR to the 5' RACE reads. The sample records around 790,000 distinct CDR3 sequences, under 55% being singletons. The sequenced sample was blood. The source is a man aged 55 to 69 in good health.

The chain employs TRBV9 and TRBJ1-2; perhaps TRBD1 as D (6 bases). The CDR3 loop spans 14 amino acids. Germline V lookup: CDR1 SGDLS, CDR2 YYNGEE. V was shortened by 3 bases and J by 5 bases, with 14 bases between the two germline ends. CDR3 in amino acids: CASSGIGRGYGYTF. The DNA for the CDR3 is TGTGCCAGCAGCGGGATTGGAAGGGGGTATGGCTACACCTTC.

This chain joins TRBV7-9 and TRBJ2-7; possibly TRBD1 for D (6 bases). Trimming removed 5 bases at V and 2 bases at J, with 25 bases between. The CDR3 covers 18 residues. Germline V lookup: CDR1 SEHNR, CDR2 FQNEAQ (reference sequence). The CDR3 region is CASSPEVPRTAWTYEQYF. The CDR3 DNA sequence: TGTGCCAGCAGCCCAGAGGTTCCTCGGACAGCTTGGACCTACGAGCAGTACTTC.

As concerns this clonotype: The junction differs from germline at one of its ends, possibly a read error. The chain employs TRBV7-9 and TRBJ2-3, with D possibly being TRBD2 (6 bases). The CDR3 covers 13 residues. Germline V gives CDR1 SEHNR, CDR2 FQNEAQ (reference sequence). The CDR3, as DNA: TGTGCCAGCAGCTTAGGGCGGGAAGATACGCGGTATTTT. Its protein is CASSLGREDTRYF.

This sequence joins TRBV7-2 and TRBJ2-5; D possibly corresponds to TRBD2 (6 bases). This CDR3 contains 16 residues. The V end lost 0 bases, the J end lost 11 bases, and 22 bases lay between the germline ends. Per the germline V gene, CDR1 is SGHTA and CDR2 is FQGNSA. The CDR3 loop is CASSLAGLGVQVGQYF. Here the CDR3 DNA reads TGTGCCAGCAGCTTAGCGGGACTTGGGGTCCAAGTCGGGCAGTACTTC. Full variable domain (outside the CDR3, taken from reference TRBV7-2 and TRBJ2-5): GAGVSQSPSNKVTEKGKDVELRCDPISGHTALYWYRQSLGQGLEFLIYFQGNSAPDKSGLPSDRFSAERTGGSVSTLTIQRTQQEDSAVYLCASSLAGLGVQVGQYFGPGTRLLVL.

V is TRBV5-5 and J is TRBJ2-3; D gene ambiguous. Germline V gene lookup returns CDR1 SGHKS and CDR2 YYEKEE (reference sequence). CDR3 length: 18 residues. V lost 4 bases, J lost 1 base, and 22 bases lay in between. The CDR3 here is CASSQTGPPLFGTDTQYF. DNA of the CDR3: TGTGCCAGCAGCCAGACCGGACCCCCATTATTTGGCACAGATACGCAGTATTTT.

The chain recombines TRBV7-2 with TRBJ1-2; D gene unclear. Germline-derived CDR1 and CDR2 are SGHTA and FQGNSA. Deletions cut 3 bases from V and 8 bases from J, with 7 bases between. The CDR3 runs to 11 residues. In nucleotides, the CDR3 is TGTGCCAGCAGCTTCAACAGCGGCTACACCTTC. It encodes CASSFNSGYTF.

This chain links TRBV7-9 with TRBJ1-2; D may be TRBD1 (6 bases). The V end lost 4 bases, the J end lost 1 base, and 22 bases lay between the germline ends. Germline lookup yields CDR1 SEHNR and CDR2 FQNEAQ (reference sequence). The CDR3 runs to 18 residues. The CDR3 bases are TGTGCCAGCAGCTATAGTGGGACATCGGAGATCGATAACTATGGCTACACCTTC. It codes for CASSYSGTSEIDNYGYTF. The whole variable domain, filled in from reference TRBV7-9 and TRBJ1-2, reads DTGVSQNPRHKITKRGQNVTFRCDPISEHNRLYWYRQTLGQGPEFLTYFQNEAQLEKSRLLSDRFSAERPKGSFSTLEIQRTEQGDSAMYLCASSYSGTSEIDNYGYTFGSGTRLTVV.

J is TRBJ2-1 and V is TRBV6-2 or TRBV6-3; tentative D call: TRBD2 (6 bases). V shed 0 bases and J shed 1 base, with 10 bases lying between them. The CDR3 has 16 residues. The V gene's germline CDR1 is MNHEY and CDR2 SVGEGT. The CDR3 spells CASSYSRDSSYNEQFF. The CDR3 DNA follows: TGTGCCAGCAGTTACTCGAGGGACTCATCCTACAATGAGCAGTTCTTC.